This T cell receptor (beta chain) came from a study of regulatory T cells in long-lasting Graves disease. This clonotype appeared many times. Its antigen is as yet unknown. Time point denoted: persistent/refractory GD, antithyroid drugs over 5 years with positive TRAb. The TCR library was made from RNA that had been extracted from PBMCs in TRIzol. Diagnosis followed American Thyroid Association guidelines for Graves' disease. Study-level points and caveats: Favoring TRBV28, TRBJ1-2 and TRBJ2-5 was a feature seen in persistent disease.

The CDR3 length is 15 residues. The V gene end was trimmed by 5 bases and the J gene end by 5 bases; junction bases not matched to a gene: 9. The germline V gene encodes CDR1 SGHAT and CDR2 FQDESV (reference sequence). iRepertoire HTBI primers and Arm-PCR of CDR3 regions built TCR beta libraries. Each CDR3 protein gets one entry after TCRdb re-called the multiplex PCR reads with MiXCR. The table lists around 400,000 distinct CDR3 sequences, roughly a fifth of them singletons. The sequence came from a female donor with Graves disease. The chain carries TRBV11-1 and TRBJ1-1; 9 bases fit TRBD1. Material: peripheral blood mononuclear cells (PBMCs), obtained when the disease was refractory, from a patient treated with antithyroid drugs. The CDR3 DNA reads TGTGCCAGCAGCCCCCGGACAGGGGTAGGAACTGAAGCTTTCTTT. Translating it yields CASSPRTGVGTEAFF.